This TCR beta chain appears in the sequencing data of a study of tumor and adjacent non-tumor tissue in lung cancer. Whole-study context: Samples averaged roughly 4.4 million productive TCRbeta reads each.

General observations from the study: Shorter survival was associated with higher TCR diversity in tumors.

This sample's RNA came from whole unsorted tissue. TCRbeta libraries were built with three rounds of nested PCR, modified from ARM-PCR. TCRdb called the multiplex PCR reads again in MiXCR, with one record for every CDR3 protein. The data hold under 250,000 distinct CDR3 sequences, with about 71% observed a single time. Comments on this clonotype: The antigen is undetermined. The junction shows a germline mismatch at one end, possibly a read error.

CDR3 length: 13 residues. The chain has TRBV12-3 or TRBV12-4 and TRBJ2-1; D call uncertain. Sequenced input: lung tumor tissue. The source of this sequence is a man aged 55 to 70 with non-small cell lung cancer. CDR3 region: CASSPRIHGEHFF. CDR3 sequence (DNA): TGTGCCAGCAGTCCTCGGATTCATGGTGAGCATTTCTTC.